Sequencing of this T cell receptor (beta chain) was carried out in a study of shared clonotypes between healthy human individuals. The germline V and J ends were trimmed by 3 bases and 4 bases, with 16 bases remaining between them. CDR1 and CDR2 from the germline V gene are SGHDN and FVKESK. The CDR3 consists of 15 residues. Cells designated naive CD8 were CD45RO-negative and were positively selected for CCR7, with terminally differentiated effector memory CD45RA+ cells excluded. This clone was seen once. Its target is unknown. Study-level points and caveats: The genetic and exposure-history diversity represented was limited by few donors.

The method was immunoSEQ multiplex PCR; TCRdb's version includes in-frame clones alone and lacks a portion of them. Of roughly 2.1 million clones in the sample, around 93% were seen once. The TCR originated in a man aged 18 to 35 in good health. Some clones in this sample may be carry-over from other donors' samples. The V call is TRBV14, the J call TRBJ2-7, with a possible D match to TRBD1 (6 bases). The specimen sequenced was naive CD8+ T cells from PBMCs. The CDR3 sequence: CASSQAGRGGYEQYF. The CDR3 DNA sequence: TGTGCCAGCAGCCAGGCGGGCCGAGGGGGTTACGAGCAGTACTTC.